This TCR beta chain was documented in a study of blood T cell repertoires in COVID-19. Study context: The study drew acute and convalescent COVID-19 samples from the United States, Italy and Spain. Sample material is recorded as cDNA or gDNA derived from T cells, B-cell-depleted T cells, or PBMCs.

Data came from immunoSEQ multiplex PCR; TCRdb stores just in-frame clones and leaves some out. The sample yields 190,000 or so clones, about nine tenths seen once. The CDR3 spans 15 residues. J lost 7 bases, V lost 1 base, and 6 bases had no gene match. In germline, CDR1 is SGHTA, CDR2 FQGNSA. Participants, about 18 to 90 years old, spanned fewer than 25 US areas. Cohorts were determined from participant-reported clinical history. This clone has just a few counts. Sequenced input: PBMCs or T cells enriched from blood (not recorded which). The clonotype was recovered from a woman aged 25 to 39 who had recovered from COVID-19. The gene calls are TRBV7-2 and TRBJ2-2; 7 nucleotides match TRBD1. DNA of the CDR3: TGTGCCAGCAGCTTAGAGACAGGGATAGGCGGGGAGCTGTTTTTT. Protein sequence: CASSLETGIGGELFF. Complete variable domain (other parts from reference TRBV7-2 and TRBJ2-2): GAGVSQSPSNKVTEKGKDVELRCDPISGHTALYWYRQSLGQGLEFLIYFQGNSAPDKSGLPSDRFSAERTGGSVSTLTIQRTQQEDSAVYLCASSLETGIGGELFFGEGSRLTVL.